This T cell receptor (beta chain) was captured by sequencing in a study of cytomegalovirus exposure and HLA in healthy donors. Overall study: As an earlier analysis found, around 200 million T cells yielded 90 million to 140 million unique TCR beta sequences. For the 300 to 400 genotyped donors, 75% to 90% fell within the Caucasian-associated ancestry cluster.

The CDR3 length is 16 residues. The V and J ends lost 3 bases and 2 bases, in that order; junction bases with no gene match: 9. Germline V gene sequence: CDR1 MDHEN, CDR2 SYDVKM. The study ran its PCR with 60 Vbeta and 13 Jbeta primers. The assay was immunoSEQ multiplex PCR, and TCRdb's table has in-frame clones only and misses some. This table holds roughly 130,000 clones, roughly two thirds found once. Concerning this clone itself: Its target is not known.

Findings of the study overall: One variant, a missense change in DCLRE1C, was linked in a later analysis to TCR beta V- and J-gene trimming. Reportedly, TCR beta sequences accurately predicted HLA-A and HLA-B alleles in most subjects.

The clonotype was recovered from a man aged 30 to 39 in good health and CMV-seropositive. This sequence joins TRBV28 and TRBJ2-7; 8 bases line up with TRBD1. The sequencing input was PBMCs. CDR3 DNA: TGTGCCAGCAGTTTTGGGCCGACAGGGGCGGCCTACGAGCAGTACTTC. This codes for CASSFGPTGAAYEQYF.